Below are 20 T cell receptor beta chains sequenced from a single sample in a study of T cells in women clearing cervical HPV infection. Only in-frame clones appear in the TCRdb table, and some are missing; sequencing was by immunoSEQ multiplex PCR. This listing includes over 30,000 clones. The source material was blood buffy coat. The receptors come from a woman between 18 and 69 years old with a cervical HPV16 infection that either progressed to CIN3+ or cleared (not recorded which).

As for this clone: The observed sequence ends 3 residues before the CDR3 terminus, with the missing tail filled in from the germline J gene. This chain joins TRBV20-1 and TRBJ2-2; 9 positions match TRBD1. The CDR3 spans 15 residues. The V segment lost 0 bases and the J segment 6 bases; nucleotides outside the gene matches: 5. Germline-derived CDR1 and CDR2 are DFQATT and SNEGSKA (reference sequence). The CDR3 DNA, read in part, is TGCAGTGCTAGAGACCCCGGGACAGGGCCCGGGGAG. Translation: CSARDPGTGPGE. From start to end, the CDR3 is CSARDPGTGPGELFF.

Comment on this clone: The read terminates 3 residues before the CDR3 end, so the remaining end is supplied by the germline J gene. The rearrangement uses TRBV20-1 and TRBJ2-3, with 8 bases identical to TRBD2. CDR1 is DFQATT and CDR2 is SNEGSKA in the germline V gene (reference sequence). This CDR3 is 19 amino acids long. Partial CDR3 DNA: TGCAGTGCTAGAGATCGAGAGAATTTGGGCGGGGGGTACCAAGAGACG. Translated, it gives CSARDRENLGGGYQET. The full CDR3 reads CSARDRENLGGGYQETQYF.

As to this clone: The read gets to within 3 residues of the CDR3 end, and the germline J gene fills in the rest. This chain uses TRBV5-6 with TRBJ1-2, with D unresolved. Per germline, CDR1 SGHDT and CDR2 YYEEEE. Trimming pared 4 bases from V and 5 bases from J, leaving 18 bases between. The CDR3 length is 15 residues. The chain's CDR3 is CASSPLRESLYGYTF. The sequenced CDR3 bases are TGTGCCAGCAGCCCGCTCAGAGAATCCTTGTATGGC.

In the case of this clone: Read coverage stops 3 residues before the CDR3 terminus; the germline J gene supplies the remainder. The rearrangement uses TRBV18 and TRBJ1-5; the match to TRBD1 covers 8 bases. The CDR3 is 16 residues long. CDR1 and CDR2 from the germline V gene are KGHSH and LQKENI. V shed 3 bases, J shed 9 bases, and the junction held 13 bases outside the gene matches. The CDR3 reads CASSPGTGARVWPQHF. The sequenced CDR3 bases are TGTGCCAGCTCACCGGGGACAGGTGCTAGGGTCTGGCCC.

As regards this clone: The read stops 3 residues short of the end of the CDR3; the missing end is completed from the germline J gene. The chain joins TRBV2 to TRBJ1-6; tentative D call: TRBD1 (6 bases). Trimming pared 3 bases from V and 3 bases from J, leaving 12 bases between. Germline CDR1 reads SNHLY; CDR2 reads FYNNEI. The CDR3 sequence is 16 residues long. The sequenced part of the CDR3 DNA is TGTGCCAGCAGTGAGGGCGGACAGATCTATAATTCACCC. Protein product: CASSEGGQIYNSP. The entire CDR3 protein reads CASSEGGQIYNSPLHF.

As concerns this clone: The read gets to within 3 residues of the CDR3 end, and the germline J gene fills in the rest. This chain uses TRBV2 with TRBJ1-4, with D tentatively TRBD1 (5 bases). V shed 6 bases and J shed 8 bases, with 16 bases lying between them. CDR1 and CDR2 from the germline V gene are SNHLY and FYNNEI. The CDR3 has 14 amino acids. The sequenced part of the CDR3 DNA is TGTGCCAGCAGGGCAGGGTATTTGAAGGAAAAA. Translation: CASRAGYLKEK. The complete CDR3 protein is CASRAGYLKEKLFF.

CDR3 protein: CASSTYTGTGSYEQYF. The part of the CDR3 DNA that was read is TGTGCCAGCAGCACCTACACCGGGACAGGGTCCTACGAG. This sequence joins TRBV7-6 and TRBJ2-7, with 9 bases matching TRBD1. The CDR3 end is not reached by the read, which stops 3 residues before it; the germline J gene fills it in. This CDR3 is built from 16 residues. The V gene end was trimmed by 5 bases and the J gene end by 1 base; junction bases not matched to a gene: 9. In germline, CDR1 is SGHVS, CDR2 FNYEAQ.

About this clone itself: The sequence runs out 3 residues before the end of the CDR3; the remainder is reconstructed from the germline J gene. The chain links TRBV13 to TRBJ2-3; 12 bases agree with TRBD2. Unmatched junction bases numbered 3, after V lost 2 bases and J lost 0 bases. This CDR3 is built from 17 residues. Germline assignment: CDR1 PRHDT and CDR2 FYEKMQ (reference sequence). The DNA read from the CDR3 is TGTGCCAGCAGCTTACTAGCGGGGGGGATTAGCACAGATACG. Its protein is CASSLLAGGISTDT. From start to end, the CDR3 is CASSLLAGGISTDTQYF.

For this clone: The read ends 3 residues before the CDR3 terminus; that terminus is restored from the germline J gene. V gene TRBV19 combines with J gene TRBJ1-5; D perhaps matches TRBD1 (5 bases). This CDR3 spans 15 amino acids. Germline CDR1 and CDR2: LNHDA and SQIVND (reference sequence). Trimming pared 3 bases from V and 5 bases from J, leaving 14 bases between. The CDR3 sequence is CASSIWRTPDQPQHF. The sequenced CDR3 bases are TGTGCCAGTAGTATCTGGCGGACACCAGATCAGCCC.

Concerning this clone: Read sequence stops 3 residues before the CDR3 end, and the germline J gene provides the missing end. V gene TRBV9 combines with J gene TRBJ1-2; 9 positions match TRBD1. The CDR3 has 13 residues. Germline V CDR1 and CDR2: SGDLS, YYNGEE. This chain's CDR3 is CASSAGTGRGYTF. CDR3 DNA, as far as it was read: TGTGCCAGCAGCGCTGGGACAGGGAGGGGC.

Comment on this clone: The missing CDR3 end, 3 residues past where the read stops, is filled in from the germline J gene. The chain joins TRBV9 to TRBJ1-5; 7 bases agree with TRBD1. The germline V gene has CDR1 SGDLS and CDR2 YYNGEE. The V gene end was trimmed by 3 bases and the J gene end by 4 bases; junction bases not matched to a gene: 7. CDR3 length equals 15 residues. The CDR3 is CASSGADRPNQPQHF. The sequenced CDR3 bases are TGTGCCAGCAGCGGAGCGGACAGGCCGAATCAGCCC.

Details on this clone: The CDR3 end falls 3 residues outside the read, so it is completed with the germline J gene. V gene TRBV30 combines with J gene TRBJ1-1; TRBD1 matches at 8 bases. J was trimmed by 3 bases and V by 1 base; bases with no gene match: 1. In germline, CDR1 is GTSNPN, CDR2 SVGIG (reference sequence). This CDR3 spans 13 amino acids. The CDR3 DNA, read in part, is TGTGCCTGGAGTGGACAGGGGTACACTGAA. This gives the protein CAWSGQGYTE. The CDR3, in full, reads CAWSGQGYTEAFF.

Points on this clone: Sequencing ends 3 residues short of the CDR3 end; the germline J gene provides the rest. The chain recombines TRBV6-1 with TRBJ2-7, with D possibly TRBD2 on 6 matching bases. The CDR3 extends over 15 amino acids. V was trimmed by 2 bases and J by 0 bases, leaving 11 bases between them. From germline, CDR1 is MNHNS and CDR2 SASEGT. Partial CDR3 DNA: TGTGCCAGCAGTGAATTGGCGGGGTCCTCCTACGAG. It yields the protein CASSELAGSSYE. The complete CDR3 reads CASSELAGSSYEQYF.

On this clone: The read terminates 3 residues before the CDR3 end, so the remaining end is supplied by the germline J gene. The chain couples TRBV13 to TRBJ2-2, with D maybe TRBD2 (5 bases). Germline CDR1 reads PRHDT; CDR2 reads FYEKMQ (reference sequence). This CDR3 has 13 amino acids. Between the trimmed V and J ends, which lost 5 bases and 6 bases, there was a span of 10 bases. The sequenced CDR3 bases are TGTGCCAGCAGCCAAGCCGGGGCCGGGGAG. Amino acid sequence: CASSQAGAGE. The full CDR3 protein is CASSQAGAGELFF.

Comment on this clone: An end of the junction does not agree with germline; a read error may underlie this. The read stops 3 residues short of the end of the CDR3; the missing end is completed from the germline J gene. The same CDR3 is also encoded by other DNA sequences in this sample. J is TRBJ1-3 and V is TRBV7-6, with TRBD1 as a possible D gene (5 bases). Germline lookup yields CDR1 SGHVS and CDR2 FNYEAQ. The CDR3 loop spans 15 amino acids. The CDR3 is CASSLHGDSGNTIYF. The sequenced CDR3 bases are TGTGCCAGCAGCCTTCATGGGGACTCTGGAAACACG.

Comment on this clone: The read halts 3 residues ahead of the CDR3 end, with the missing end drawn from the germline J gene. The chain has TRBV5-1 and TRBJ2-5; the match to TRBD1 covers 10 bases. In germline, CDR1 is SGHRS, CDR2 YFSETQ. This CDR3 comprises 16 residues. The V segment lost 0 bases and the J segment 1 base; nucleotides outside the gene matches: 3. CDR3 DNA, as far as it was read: TGCGCCAGCAGCTTGGCGGGACAGGGGACCCAAGAGACC. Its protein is CASSLAGQGTQET. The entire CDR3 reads CASSLAGQGTQETQYF. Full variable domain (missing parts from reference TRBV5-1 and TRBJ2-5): KAGVTQTPRYLIKTRGQQVTLSCSPISGHRSVSWYQQTPGQGLQFLFEYFSETQRNKGNFPGRFSGRQFSNSRSEMNVSTLELGDSALYLCASSLAGQGTQETQYFGPGTRLLVL.

Partial CDR3 DNA: TGTGCCAGCTCACCACTACTAGCGGGAAGCACAGATACG. Protein sequence: CASSPLLAGSTDT. The entire CDR3 protein reads CASSPLLAGSTDTQYF. The chain has TRBV18 and TRBJ2-3; 10 bases fit TRBD2. The missing CDR3 end, 3 residues past where the read stops, is filled in from the germline J gene. Germline V gene data show CDR1 as KGHSH and CDR2 as LQKENI. Trimming removed 1 base from V and 0 bases from J; junction bases left unmatched: 1. The CDR3 length is 16 residues.

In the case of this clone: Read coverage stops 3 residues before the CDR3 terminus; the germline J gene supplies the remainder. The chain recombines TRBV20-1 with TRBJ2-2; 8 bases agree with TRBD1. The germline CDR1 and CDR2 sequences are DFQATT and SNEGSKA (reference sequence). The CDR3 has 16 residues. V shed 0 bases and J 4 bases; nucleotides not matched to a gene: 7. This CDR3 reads CSARDGAGGLTGELFF. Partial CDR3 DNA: TGCAGTGCTAGAGATGGAGCAGGGGGCCTCACCGGGGAG.

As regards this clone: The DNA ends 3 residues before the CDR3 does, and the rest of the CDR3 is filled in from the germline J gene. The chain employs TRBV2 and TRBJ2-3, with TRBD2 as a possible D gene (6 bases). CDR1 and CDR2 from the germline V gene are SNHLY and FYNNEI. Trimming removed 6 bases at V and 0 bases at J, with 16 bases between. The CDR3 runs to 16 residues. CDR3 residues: CASSAMGLTSTDTQYF. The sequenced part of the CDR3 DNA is TGTGCCAGCAGCGCGATGGGACTGACTAGCACAGATACG.

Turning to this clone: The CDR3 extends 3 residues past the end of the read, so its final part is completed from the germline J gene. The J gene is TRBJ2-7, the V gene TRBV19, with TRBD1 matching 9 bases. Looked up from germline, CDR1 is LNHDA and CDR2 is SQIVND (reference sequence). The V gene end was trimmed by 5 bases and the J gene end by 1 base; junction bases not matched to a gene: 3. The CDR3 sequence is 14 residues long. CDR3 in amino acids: CASSSGQGSYEQYF. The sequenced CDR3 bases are TGTGCCAGTAGTTCCGGACAGGGGTCCTACGAG.